These T cell receptor beta chains were read from a single sample in a study of shared clonotypes between healthy human individuals. TCRdb's table, derived via immunoSEQ multiplex PCR, lists solely in-frame clones and lacks some. The profile shows a few million clones, 90% to 95% of them singletons. Sequencing input: naive CD4+ T cells sorted from blood. The receptors shown here come from a young man in good health. The CDR3 runs from the conserved cysteine through the conserved F or W. Each record gives: J gene, V gene, clone size, D gene, CDR3 protein, CDR3 DNA. A D gene is named only where the DNA matches it firmly. The listing skips clone size in some rows; elsewhere it reads once, few, many or a size class.

TRBJ1-6 | TRBV4-3 | NA | NA | CASSQVQGTSPLHF | TGCGCCAGCAGCCAAGTTCAGGGGACTTCACCCCTCCACTTT
TRBJ1-2 | TRBV7-9 | NA | TRBD1 | CASSTQKDRNYGYTF | TGTGCCAGCAGCACCCAGAAGGACAGGAACTATGGCTACACCTTC
TRBJ2-2 | TRBV6-1 | NA | TRBD2 | CASSVSAGFDTGELFF | TGTGCCAGCAGTGTATCAGCGGGATTCGACACCGGGGAGCTGTTTTTT
TRBJ2-7 | TRBV23-1 | NA | NA | CASSLASEDEQYF | TGCGCCAGCAGTCTGGCTAGCGAGGACGAGCAGTACTTC
TRBJ2-3 | TRBV21-1 | NA | NA | CASGASSSTDTQYF | TGTGCCAGTGGGGCTTCCTCTAGCACAGATACGCAGTATTTT
TRBJ2-1 | TRBV29-1 | NA | NA | CSVVPGDEQFF | TGCAGCGTTGTCCCGGGAGATGAGCAGTTCTTC
TRBJ1-4 | TRBV10-3 | once | TRBD1 | CAIRQGAAVGEKLVF | TGTGCCATCAGACAGGGGGCTGCGGTAGGTGAAAAACTGGTTTTT
TRBJ2-6 | TRBV18 | NA | NA | CASSPEVGGANVLTF | TGTGCCAGCTCACCTGAGGTTGGTGGGGCCAACGTCCTGACTTTC
TRBJ2-1 | TRBV11-3 | NA | TRBD1 | CASSPGTGDEQFF | TGTGCCAGCAGCCCCGGGACAGGGGATGAGCAGTTCTTC
TRBJ2-7 | TRBV6-6 | NA | TRBD1 | CASADQRTGPYEQYF | TGTGCCAGCGCCGATCAGAGGACAGGGCCCTACGAGCAGTACTTC
TRBJ2-4 | TRBV19 | NA | TRBD2 | CASSKDGGGRLAKNIQYF | TGTGCCAGTAGTAAAGACGGCGGGGGAAGATTAGCCAAAAACATTCAGTACTTC
TRBJ2-7 | TRBV28 | NA | TRBD1 | CASSDRASYEQYF | TGTGCCAGCTCTGACAGGGCGAGTTACGAGCAGTACTTC
TRBJ2-7 | TRBV5-1 | NA | NA | CASSPSRPAYEQYF | TGCGCCAGCAGCCCTAGCAGGCCAGCCTACGAGCAGTACTTC
TRBJ1-6 | TRBV6-1 | once | TRBD1 | CASSEPIQGRNSPLHF | TGTGCCAGCAGTGAGCCTATACAGGGGCGCAATTCACCCCTCCACTTT
TRBJ2-1 | TRBV4-3 | NA | NA | CASSQDAPVYNEQFF | TGCGCCAGCAGCCAAGATGCCCCTGTCTACAATGAGCAGTTCTTC
TRBJ2-3 | TRBV4-1 | NA | TRBD1 | CASSQVGTGQTDTQYF | TGCGCCAGCAGCCAAGTTGGGACAGGGCAAACAGATACGCAGTATTTT
TRBJ1-2 | TRBV18 | NA | NA | CASSAQDSEYGYTF | TGTGCCAGCTCAGCCCAGGACAGCGAATATGGCTACACCTTC
TRBJ2-2 | TRBV6-5 | NA | NA | CASSSTVNTGELFF | TGTGCCAGCAGTTCGACAGTTAACACCGGGGAGCTGTTTTTT
TRBJ2-3 | TRBV30 | NA | NA | CAWSSTKDTQYF | TGTGCCTGGAGTTCGACGAAGGATACGCAGTATTTT
TRBJ2-3 | TRBV28 | NA | NA | CASSSTEAVWNTQYF | TGTGCCAGCAGTTCGACGGAGGCCGTTTGGAATACGCAGTATTTT
TRBJ2-7 | TRBV5-1 | NA | NA | CASSSPTYEQYF | TGCGCCAGCAGCTCACCCACCTACGAGCAGTACTTC
TRBJ1-6 | TRBV14 | NA | TRBD1 | CASSTGANSPLHF | TGTGCCAGCAGTACAGGGGCCAATTCACCCCTCCACTTT
TRBJ1-5 | TRBV5-1 | NA | NA | CASSLGGDSNQPQHF | TGCGCCAGCAGCTTGGGTGGGGATAGCAATCAGCCCCAGCATTTT
TRBJ2-3 | TRBV5-1 | NA | NA | CASSLGSLVFGKSTDTQYF | TGCGCCAGCAGCTTGGGTTCCCTGGTTTTCGGCAAAAGCACAGATACGCAGTATTTT
TRBJ2-7 | TRBV29-1 | NA | TRBD1 | CSAKGDRVGEQYF | TGCAGCGCCAAAGGGGACAGGGTGGGCGAGCAGTACTTC
TRBJ2-7 | TRBV19 | NA | NA | CASSAGVPYEQYF | TGTGCCAGTAGTGCCGGGGTGCCCTACGAGCAGTACTTC
TRBJ1-4 | TRBV9 | NA | NA | CASSDGTWGEKLFF | TGTGCCAGCAGCGACGGGACCTGGGGTGAAAAACTGTTTTTT
TRBJ1-1 | TRBV5-4 | NA | NA | CASSPGLPGTEAFF | TGTGCCAGCAGCCCGGGACTCCCGGGTACTGAAGCTTTCTTT
TRBJ2-4 | TRBV7-9 | NA | NA | CASSLGGNKNIQYF | TGTGCCAGCAGCTTGGGGGGAAACAAAAACATTCAGTACTTC
TRBJ2-7 | TRBV5-1 | NA | TRBD2 | CASSWTSSVYEQYF | TGCGCCAGCAGCTGGACTAGCTCCGTCTACGAGCAGTACTTC
TRBJ2-2 | TRBV5-8 | NA | TRBD2 | CASSLADGRARTGELFF | TGTGCCAGCAGCTTGGCTGACGGGAGGGCCCGGACCGGGGAGCTGTTTTTT
TRBJ1-2 | TRBV28 | NA | NA | CASSPREIRGYGYTF | TGTGCCAGCAGTCCCCGGGAGATTCGGGGTTATGGCTACACCTTC
TRBJ1-2 | TRBV7-9 | NA | NA | CASSFHPQEYGYTF | TGTGCCAGCAGCTTCCACCCCCAGGAATATGGCTACACCTTC
TRBJ1-4 | TRBV4-3 | NA | TRBD1 | CASSQPRTGGKEKLFF | TGCGCCAGCAGCCAACCAAGGACAGGGGGAAAAGAAAAACTGTTTTTT
TRBJ2-5 | TRBV11-3 | NA | NA | CASSLQGAPQETQYF | TGTGCCAGCAGCTTACAAGGGGCACCTCAAGAGACCCAGTACTTC
TRBJ2-4 | TRBV2 | NA | TRBD2 | CASSGSSGWNIQYF | TGTGCCAGCAGCGGCTCTAGCGGTTGGAACATTCAGTACTTC
TRBJ1-6 | TRBV2 | NA | NA | CASSLDYAPNSPLHF | TGTGCCAGCAGTTTGGACTACGCGCCAAATTCACCCCTCCACTTT
TRBJ1-2 | TRBV29-1 | NA | NA | CSVEAGANNYGYTF | TGCAGCGTCGAGGCAGGGGCCAATAACTATGGCTACACCTTC
TRBJ1-2 | TRBV19 | NA | NA | CASSSGIFGYGYTF | TGTGCCAGTAGTTCCGGGATTTTTGGCTATGGCTACACCTTC
TRBJ2-7 | TRBV29-1 | once | TRBD2 | CSVASGTSGIYEQYF | TGCAGCGTTGCATCCGGGACTAGCGGAATCTACGAGCAGTACTTC
TRBJ2-1 | TRBV9 | NA | TRBD2 | CASSVGGSGNGNEQFF | TGTGCCAGCAGCGTAGGGGGTAGCGGGAATGGTAATGAGCAGTTCTTC
TRBJ1-5 | TRBV2 | NA | NA | CASSASQGPQPQHF | TGTGCCAGCAGTGCGTCGCAGGGACCTCAGCCCCAGCATTTT
TRBJ2-6 | TRBV27 | NA | NA | CASRHTSTAGANVLTF | TGTGCCAGCAGACACACCTCGACTGCGGGGGCCAACGTCCTGACTTTC
TRBJ2-7 | TRBV5-1 | NA | NA | CASSHGDIVPEQYF | TGCGCCAGCAGCCACGGGGACATAGTGCCCGAGCAGTACTTC
TRBJ2-7 | TRBV5-4 | NA | TRBD1 | CASRGTGTGRDEQYF | TGTGCCAGCAGAGGGACCGGGACAGGTAGGGACGAGCAGTACTTC
TRBJ1-6 | TRBV7-3 | NA | TRBD1 | CASSLGTGERSPLHF | TGTGCCAGCAGCTTAGGGACAGGGGAGCGTTCACCCCTCCACTTT
TRBJ2-3 | TRBV10-1 | NA | TRBD1 | CASSDWTGGTDTQYF | TGCGCCAGCAGTGACTGGACAGGGGGCACAGATACGCAGTATTTT
TRBJ2-7 | TRBV5-1 | NA | NA | CASSLESSRVYEQYF | TGCGCCAGCAGCTTGGAATCATCCAGAGTCTACGAGCAGTACTTC
TRBJ1-1 | TRBV7-2 | once | NA | CASSLVGATNTEAFF | TGTGCCAGCAGCCTCGTTGGGGCGACGAACACTGAAGCTTTCTTT
TRBJ1-1 | TRBV7-2 | NA | NA | CASSLVGVDTEAFF | TGTGCCAGCAGCTTAGTCGGGGTTGACACTGAAGCTTTCTTT
TRBJ2-1 | TRBV5-1 | NA | TRBD2 | CASSYAGGLSYNEQFF | TGCGCCAGCAGCTACGCGGGAGGCCTCTCCTACAATGAGCAGTTCTTC
TRBJ2-3 | TRBV6-4 | NA | TRBD2 | CASSSGTSVSTQYF | TGTGCCAGCAGTTCCGGGACTAGCGTTTCAACGCAGTATTTT
TRBJ1-4 | TRBV6-5 | NA | NA | CASSSTASNEKLFF | TGTGCCAGCAGTTCGACAGCTAGTAATGAAAAACTGTTTTTT
TRBJ1-2 | TRBV28 | NA | NA | CASSSPQGGYGYTF | TGTGCCAGCAGTTCCCCCCAGGGAGGGTATGGCTACACCTTC
TRBJ2-1 | TRBV27 | NA | NA | CASKLRGAGKQFF | TGTGCCAGCAAATTACGAGGGGCCGGAAAGCAGTTCTTC
TRBJ1-4 | TRBV11-2 | NA | TRBD1 | CASSLAVPGQGEKLFF | TGTGCCAGCAGCTTAGCGGTACCGGGACAGGGTGAAAAACTGTTTTTT
TRBJ1-4 | TRBV2 | NA | TRBD1 | CASSGQGLSFF | TGTGCCAGCAGTGGACAGGGATTAAGTTTTTTT
TRBJ1-5 | TRBV6-1 | NA | NA | CASSEGQTPINQPQHF | TGTGCCAGCAGTGAAGGGCAGACCCCTATTAATCAGCCCCAGCATTTT
TRBJ1-6 | TRBV27 | NA | NA | CASSLLPTSLNSPLHF | TGTGCCAGCAGTTTATTGCCTACCTCCCTTAATTCACCCCTCCACTTT